This T cell receptor beta chain was obtained from a study of T cells in Graves' hyperthyroidism and ophthalmopathy. Study-level points and caveats: In simple terms, a model built on 13 V-J features told ophthalmopathy apart from stable hyperthyroidism.

CDR1 is MNHEY, CDR2 SVGAGI, per germline. V was shortened by 0 bases and J by 0 bases, with 6 bases between the two germline ends. There are 15 residues in the CDR3. Orbital computed tomography and thyroid ultrasound, together with serum TRAb and thyroxine and clinical symptoms, were used for diagnoses. PBMCs were sourced from around 10 ml fresh peripheral blood. Amplified TCR beta CDR3 regions derived from RNA transcripts. TCR CDR3 underwent first-round RT-PCR with the HTBI primer set. MiXCR was run by TCRdb on the multiplex PCR reads, yielding one entry per CDR3 protein. The repertoire holds 300,000 to 450,000 distinct CDR3 sequences, with approximately 25% as singletons. This clonotype was seen a few times. Its antigen is unknown.

The genes are TRBV6-5 and TRBJ1-5; weak D call: TRBD1 (5 bases). What was sequenced was blood. The clonotype originates from a man between 45 and 60 years old with Graves' hyperthyroidism. CDR3 residues: CASSYSQGSNQPQHF. The DNA of the CDR3 is TGTGCCAGCAGTTACTCTCAGGGTAGCAATCAGCCCCAGCATTTT.